Listed below are T cell receptor delta chains from one sample, sequenced in a study of gamma-delta chains in newborns, infants, children. TCRdb fed the reads to CATT. The table shows more than 9,000 delta-chain clones, with around 3.5% occurring only once. Sequencing input: blood. Receptors originate from a child who was a newborn, infant or young child, either healthy, febrile or measles-vaccinated (not recorded which). Each CDR3 is given with its conserved first and last residue. Each record gives: J gene, clone size, V gene, D gene, CDR3 protein, CDR3 DNA. A D gene is named only where the DNA matches it firmly. Clone sizes are given selectively: once, few, many, or a class where the clone is expanded.

TRDJ1 few TRDV1 NA CALTCTGWKRTDKLIF TGTGCTCTTACCTGTACTGGGTGGAAAAGGACCGATAAACTCATCTTT
TRDJ2 few TRDV1 NA CALGETRPPRAQLFF TGTGCTCTTGGGGAAACCCGGCCCCCGAGAGCACAACTCTTCTTT
TRDJ3 NA TRDV2 TRDD3 CACDKYWGISWDTRQMFF TGTGCCTGTGACAAATACTGGGGGATTTCCTGGGACACCCGACAGATGTTTTTC
TRDJ1 few TRDV2 NA CACDTVGGTPPYTDKLIF TGTGCCTGTGACACCGTAGGGGGGACTCCGCCATACACCGATAAACTCATCTTT
TRDJ1 NA TRDV1 TRDD3 CALGAWGISTDKLIF TGTGCTCTTGGAGCCTGGGGGATAAGTACCGATAAACTCATCTTT
TRDJ1 few TRDV1 NA CALGERPTGTYKLIF TGTGCTCTTGGGGAACGGCCTACCGGAACATATAAACTCATCTTT
TRDJ1 NA TRDV3 NA CASYQGASSRTTLYTDKLIF TGTGCTTCCTATCAAGGGGCTTCCTCCCGGACAACCCTCTACACCGATAAACTCATCTTT
TRDJ2 NA TRDV1 NA CALGERDPPSPGAYNYLSTAQLFF TGTGCTCTTGGGGAACGTGACCCCCCTTCCCCTGGGGCTTACAACTACCTTTCGACAGCACAACTCTTCTTT
TRDJ2 few TRDV2 NA CACDTASGSPTAQLFF TGTGCCTGTGATACCGCTTCAGGATCCCCGACAGCACAACTCTTCTTT
TRDJ1 NA TRDV3 NA CAFRLYPRDIPNTDKLIF TGTGCCTTTAGGTTGTATCCCCGGGACATACCTAACACCGATAAACTCATCTTT
TRDJ1 NA TRDV1 NA CALGQLPPYRADKLIF TGTGCTCTTGGCCAACTTCCACCCTATAGAGCCGATAAGCTCATCTTT
TRDJ1 medium-sized TRDV1 NA CALGDPTWGGPKTDKLIF TGTGCTCTTGGGGATCCTACTTGGGGGGGACCCAAAACCGATAAACTCATCTTT
TRDJ1 few TRDV1 NA CALGGPVLRTPYTDKLIF TGTGCTCTTGGGGGACCCGTTCTCCGAACCCCGTACACCGATAAACTCATCTTT
TRDJ1 few TRDV3 TRDD3 CAFGAFRRRWGIRYYTDKLIF TGTGCCTTCGGGGCCTTCCGCCGGCGCTGGGGGATACGCTACTACACCGATAAACTCATCTTT
TRDJ2 NA TRDV1 TRDD3 CALGDKTLGLPYSIYWGITEALTAQLFF TGTGCTCTTGGGGATAAAACCCTAGGCCTTCCCTATTCTATATACTGGGGGATAACCGAAGCTTTGACAGCACAACTCTTCTTT
TRDJ1 few TRDV1 NA CALGEPKSLSPFCGTDKLIF TGTGCTCTTGGGGAACCCAAAAGCCTTAGTCCCTTCTGCGGTACCGATAAACTCATCTTT
TRDJ2 NA TRDV1 NA CALGDPFLNLLGKGPLTAQLFF TGTGCTCTTGGGGATCCGTTCCTAAATTTACTGGGAAAGGGACCTTTGACAGCACAACTCTTCTTT
TRDJ1 NA TRDV3 TRDD3 CAFLGGYRPPGYTDKLIF TGTGCCTTCCTAGGGGGATACAGACCCCCCGGGTACACCGATAAACTCATCTTT
TRDJ1 few TRDV1 NA CALGKPPSFPSEAKLIF TGTGCTCTTGGGAAACCCCCAAGCTTCCCATCGGAGGCGAAACTCATTTTT
TRDJ2 few TRDV1 NA CALGGRVPPGLPAAQPFF TGTGCTCTTGGGGGTCGGGTCCCCCCGGGTTTGCCCGCAGCACAACCCTTCTTT
TRDJ1 NA TRDV3 TRDD3 CASPRFQIFGGNFNTDKLIF TGTGCCTCACCACGGTTCCAGATCTTTGGGGGAAATTTTAACACCGATAAACTCATCTTT
TRDJ1 NA TRDV2 TRDD3 CACDAVLGDTKHTDKLIF TGTGCCTGTGACGCAGTACTGGGGGATACAAAACACACCGATAAACTCATCTTT
TRDJ3 few TRDV2 TRDD3 CACDTLGDSSSWDTRQMFF TGTGCCTGTGACACCTTGGGGGATTCGAGCTCCTGGGACACCCGACAGATGTTTTTC
TRDJ1 NA TRDV1 TRDD3 CALGEGSWGIRRADKLIF TGTGCTCTTGGGGAAGGTAGCTGGGGGATACGCCGGGCCGATAAACTCATCTTT
TRDJ3 few TRDV2 NA CACDPILSSWDTRQMFF TGTGCCTGTGACCCGATACTCAGCTCCTGGGACACCCGACAGATGTTTTTC
TRDJ1 few TRDV1 TRDD3 CALGELQFLRGIRRLIF TGTGCTCTTGGGGAACTCCAGTTCCTACGGGGGATACGGAGGCTCATCTTT
TRDJ3 medium-sized TRDV2 NA CACDTWGSESSWDTRQMFF TGTGCCTGTGACACCTGGGGTTCAGAGAGCTCCTGGGACACCCGACAGATGTTTTTC
TRDJ1 NA TRDV1 TRDD3 CALGDHQTGGFYADKLIF TGTGCTCTTGGGGACCACCAGACTGGGGGATTCTACGCCGATAAACTCATCTTT
TRDJ1 few TRDV1 TRDD3 CALGVKISLVNERGGYRYPNLYTDKLIF TGTGCTCTTGGGGTAAAAATAAGCCTAGTCAATGAACGTGGGGGATACAGGTACCCGAACCTGTACACCGATAAACTCATCTTT
TRDJ1 NA TRDV1 TRDD3 CALGEPRWPARLGDKTRTDKLIF TGTGCTCTTGGGGAACCCCGTTGGCCGGCCCGACTGGGGGATAAGACCCGTACCGATAAACTCATCTTT
TRDJ1 few TRDV3 NA CAGAGGDKLIF TGTGCCGGGGCTGGAGGCGATAAACTCATCTTT
TRDJ1 medium-sized TRDV2 TRDD3 CACDTMMGDHTDKLIF TGTGCCTGTGACACCATGATGGGGGATCACACCGATAAACTCATCTTT
TRDJ1 few TRDV1 TRDD3 CALGEYIASPTDWGKFRVKLIF TGTGCTCTTGGGGAATACATTGCTTCCCCCACGGACTGGGGGAAGTTTAGGGTTAAACTCATCTTT
TRDJ3 few TRDV2 TRDD3 CACDTVLGDPHFPWDTRQMFF TGTGCCTGTGACACCGTACTGGGGGATCCTCATTTCCCCTGGGACACCCGACAGATGTTTTTC
TRDJ1 NA TRDV1 TRDD3 CALGEHLQVSITGGYVEYTDKLIF TGTGCTCTTGGGGAGCACCTTCAGGTCAGCATTACAGGGGGATACGTGGAGTACACCGATAAACTCATCTTT
TRDJ3 few TRDV2 TRDD3 CACDTLLGGSWDTRQMFF TGTGCCTGTGACACCTTACTGGGGGGATCCTGGGACACCCGACAGATGTTTTTC
TRDJ1 few TRDV2 TRDD3 CACDTVSGPAREVLGDTFQADKLIF TGTGCCTGTGACACCGTTAGCGGGCCTGCCAGAGAAGTACTGGGGGATACCTTCCAGGCCGATAAACTCATCTTT
TRDJ1 NA TRDV1 TRDD3 CALGELKLSTVLGATKEGTYDKLIF TGTGCTCTTGGGGAACTCAAACTCTCGACTGTACTGGGGGCGACAAAAGAGGGCACTTACGATAAACTCATCTTT
TRDJ1 medium-sized TRDV1 NA CALGELLRGAYTDKLIF TGTGCTCTTGGGGAACTTTTGAGGGGGGCGTACACCGATAAACTCATCTTT
TRDJ3 NA TRDV2 TRDD3 CACDTVGDTGSWDTRQMFF TGTGCCTGTGACACCGTGGGGGATACTGGCTCCTGGGACACCCGACAGATGTTTTTC
TRDJ1 NA TRDV1 NA CALGERLQLGEIPQLYADKLIF TGTGCTCTTGGGGAACGACTCCAACTGGGCGAGATCCCTCAACTGTACGCCGATAAACTCATCTTT
TRDJ3 medium-sized TRDV2 TRDD3 CACDTAAGGYSSSWDTRQMFF TGTGCCTGTGACACCGCGGCTGGGGGATACTCGAGCTCCTGGGACACCCGACAGATGTTTTTC
TRDJ1 medium-sized TRDV1 TRDD3 CALGEPRWPARLGDKTRTDKLIF TGTGCTCTTGGGGAACCCCGTTGGCCAGCCCGACTGGGGGATAAGACCCGTACCGATAAACTCATCTTT
TRDJ1 medium-sized TRDV1 NA CALGEGVSYRKLIF TGTGCTCTTGGGGAAGGCGTCTCCTATCGTAAACTCATCTTT
TRDJ3 large TRDV1 TRDD3 CALGERWGSSWDTRQMFF TGTGCTCTTGGGGAACGGTGGGGGAGCTCCTGGGACACCCGACAGATGTTTTTC
TRDJ1 few TRDV1 NA CALGQRWGTDKLIF TGTGCTCTTGGACAACGGTGGGGAACCGATAAACTCATCTTT